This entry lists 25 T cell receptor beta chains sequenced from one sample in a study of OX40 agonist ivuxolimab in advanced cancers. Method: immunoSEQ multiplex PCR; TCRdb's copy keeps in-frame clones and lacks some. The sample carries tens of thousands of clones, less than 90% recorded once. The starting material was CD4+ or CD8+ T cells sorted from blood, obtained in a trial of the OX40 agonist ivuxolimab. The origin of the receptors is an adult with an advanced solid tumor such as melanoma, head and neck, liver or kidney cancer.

The CDR3 region has the DNA TGTGCCTGGAGTCCCCACCGGGACGGTGAGCAGTTCTTC. This translates into CAWSPHRDGEQFF. This sequence joins TRBV30 and TRBJ2-1; D is perhaps TRBD1 or TRBD2 (5 bases each). CDR3 length: 13 residues. The V gene lost 2 bases and the J gene lost 9 bases, with 14 bases spanning the gap. The V gene's germline CDR1 is GTSNPN and CDR2 SVGIG (reference sequence).

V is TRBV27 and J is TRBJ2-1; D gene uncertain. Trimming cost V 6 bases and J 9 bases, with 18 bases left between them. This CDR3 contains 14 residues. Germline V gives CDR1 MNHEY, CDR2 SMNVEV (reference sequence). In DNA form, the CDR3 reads TGTGCCAGCAGCCCCGCGACCTACTCGGGTGAGCAGTTCTTC. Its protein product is CASSPATYSGEQFF.

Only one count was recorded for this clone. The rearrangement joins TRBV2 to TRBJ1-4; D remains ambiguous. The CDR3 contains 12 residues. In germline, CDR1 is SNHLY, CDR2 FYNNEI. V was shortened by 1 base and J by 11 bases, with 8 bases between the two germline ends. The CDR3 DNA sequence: TGTGCCAGCAGTGAAGGGACTTGGAAACTGTTTTTT. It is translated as CASSEGTWKLFF.

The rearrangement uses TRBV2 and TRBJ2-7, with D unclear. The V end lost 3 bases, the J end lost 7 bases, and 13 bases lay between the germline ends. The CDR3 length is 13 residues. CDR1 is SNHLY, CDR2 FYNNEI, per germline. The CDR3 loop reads CASSESRLEEQYF. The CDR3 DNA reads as TGTGCCAGCAGTGAGAGCAGGTTAGAAGAGCAGTACTTC.

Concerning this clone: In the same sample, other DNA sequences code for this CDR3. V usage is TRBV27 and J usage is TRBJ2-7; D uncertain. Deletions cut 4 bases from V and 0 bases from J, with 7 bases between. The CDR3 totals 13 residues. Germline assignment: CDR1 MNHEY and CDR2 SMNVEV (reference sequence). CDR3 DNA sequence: TGTGCCAGCAGTTCACTTAACTCCTACGAGCAGTACTTC. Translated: CASSSLNSYEQYF.

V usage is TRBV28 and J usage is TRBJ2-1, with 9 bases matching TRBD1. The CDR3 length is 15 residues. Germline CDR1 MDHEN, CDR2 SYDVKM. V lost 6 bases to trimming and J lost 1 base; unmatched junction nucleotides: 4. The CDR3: CASRLGTGSYNEQFF. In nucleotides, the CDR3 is TGTGCCAGCAGGCTCGGGACAGGGTCCTACAATGAGCAGTTCTTC.

CDR3: CASSLVSGNTIYF. Written as DNA, the CDR3 is TGTGCCAGCAGTTTGGTCTCTGGAAACACCATATATTTT. The chain joins TRBV28 to TRBJ1-3; D is undetermined. Germline V gene data show CDR1 as MDHEN and CDR2 as SYDVKM. Between the trimmed V and J ends, which lost 3 bases and 0 bases, there was a span of 3 bases. This CDR3 spans 13 amino acids.

The CDR3: CASSLVAHGGYTF. In DNA, the CDR3 is TGTGCCAGCAGCTTAGTGGCCCATGGGGGCTACACCTTC. The J gene is TRBJ1-2, the V gene TRBV11-2; D remains ambiguous. Trimming stripped 1 base from V and 8 bases from J, with 11 bases between. Germline-derived CDR1 and CDR2 are SGHAT and FQNNGV. This CDR3 has 13 residues.

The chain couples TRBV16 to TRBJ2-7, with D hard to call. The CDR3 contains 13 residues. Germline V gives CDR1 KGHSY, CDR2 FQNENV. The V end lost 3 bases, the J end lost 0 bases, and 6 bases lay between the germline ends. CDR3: CASSHSPSYEQYF. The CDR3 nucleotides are TGTGCCAGCAGCCACTCCCCCTCCTACGAGCAGTACTTC.

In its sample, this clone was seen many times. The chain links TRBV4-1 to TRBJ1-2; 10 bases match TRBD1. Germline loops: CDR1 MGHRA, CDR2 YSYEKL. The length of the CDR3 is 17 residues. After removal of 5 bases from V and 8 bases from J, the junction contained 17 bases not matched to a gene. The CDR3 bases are TGCGCCAGCAGCGAATCGGGACAGGGGATCTCATTTAAGGGCTACACCTTC. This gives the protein CASSESGQGISFKGYTF.

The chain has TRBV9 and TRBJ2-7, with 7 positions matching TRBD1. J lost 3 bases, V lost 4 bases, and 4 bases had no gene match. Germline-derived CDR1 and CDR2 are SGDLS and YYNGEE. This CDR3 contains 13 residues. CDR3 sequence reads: CASSLGTDYEQYF. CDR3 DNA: TGTGCCAGCAGCCTGGGGACAGACTACGAGCAGTACTTC. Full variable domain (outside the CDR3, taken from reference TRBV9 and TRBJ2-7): DSGVTQTPKHLITATGQRVTLRCSPRSGDLSVYWYQQSLDQGLQFLIQYYNGEERAKGNILERFSAQQFPDLHSELNLSSLELGDSALYFCASSLGTDYEQYFGPGTRLTVT.

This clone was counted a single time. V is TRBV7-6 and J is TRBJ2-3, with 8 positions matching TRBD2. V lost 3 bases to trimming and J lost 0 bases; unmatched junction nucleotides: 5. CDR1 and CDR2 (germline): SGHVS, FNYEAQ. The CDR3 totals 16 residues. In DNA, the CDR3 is TGTGCCAGCAGCTTCCCGGGACTAGATAGCACAGATACGCAGTATTTT. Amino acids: CASSFPGLDSTDTQYF.

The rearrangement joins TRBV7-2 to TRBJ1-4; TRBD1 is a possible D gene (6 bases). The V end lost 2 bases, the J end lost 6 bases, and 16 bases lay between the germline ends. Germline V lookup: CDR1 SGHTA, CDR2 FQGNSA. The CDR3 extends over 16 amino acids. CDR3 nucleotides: TGTGCCAGCAGCTTATCTGGTGGGGGCACGGATGAAAAACTGTTTTTT. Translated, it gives CASSLSGGGTDEKLFF.

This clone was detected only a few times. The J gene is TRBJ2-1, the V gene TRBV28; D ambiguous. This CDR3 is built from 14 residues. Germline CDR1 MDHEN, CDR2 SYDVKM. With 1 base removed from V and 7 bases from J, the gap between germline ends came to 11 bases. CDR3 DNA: TGTGCCAGCAGTTTATCCTCGCGTGGGAATGAGCAGTTCTTC. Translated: CASSLSSRGNEQFF.

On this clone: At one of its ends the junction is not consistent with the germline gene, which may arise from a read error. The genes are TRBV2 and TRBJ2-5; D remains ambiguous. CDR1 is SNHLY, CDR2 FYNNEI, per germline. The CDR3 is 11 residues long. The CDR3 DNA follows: TGTGCCCGCCGGGCTCAAGGGACCCAGTACTTC. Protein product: CARRAQGTQYF.

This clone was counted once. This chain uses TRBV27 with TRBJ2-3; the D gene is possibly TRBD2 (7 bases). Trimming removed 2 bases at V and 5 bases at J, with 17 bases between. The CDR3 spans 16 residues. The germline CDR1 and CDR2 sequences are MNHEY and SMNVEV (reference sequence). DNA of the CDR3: TGTGCCAGCAGTTTAGGGGGGGGGCCCTTTTTAGATACGCAGTATTTT. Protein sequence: CASSLGGGPFLDTQYF.

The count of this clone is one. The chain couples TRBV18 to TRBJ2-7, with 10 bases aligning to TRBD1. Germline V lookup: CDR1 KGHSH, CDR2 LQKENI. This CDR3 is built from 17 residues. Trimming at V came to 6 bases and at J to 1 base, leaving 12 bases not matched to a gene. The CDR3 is CASSDQGGTGVSYEQYF. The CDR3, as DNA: TGTGCCAGCTCCGACCAGGGAGGGACAGGGGTTTCCTACGAGCAGTACTTC.

The CDR3 coding sequence is TGTGCCAGCAGTTCTGCTAGCGGGGAGTTAACAGATACGCAGTATTTT. Translation: CASSSASGELTDTQYF. The chain combines TRBV27 with TRBJ2-3; TRBD2 matches at 9 bases. J lost 3 bases, V lost 4 bases, and 8 bases had no gene match. The CDR3 length is 16 residues. Germline CDR1 reads MNHEY; CDR2 reads SMNVEV (reference sequence).

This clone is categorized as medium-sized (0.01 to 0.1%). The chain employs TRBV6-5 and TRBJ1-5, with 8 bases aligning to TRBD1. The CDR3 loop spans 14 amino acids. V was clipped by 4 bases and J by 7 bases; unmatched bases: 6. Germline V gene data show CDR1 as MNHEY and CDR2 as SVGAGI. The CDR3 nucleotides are TGTGCCAGCAGTTTGGCAGGGGGCAGCCAGCCCCAGCATTTT. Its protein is CASSLAGGSQPQHF.

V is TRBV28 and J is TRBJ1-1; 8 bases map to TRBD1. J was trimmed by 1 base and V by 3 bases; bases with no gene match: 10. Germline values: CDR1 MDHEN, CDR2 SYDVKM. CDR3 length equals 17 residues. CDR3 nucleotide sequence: TGTGCCAGCAGTTTGGACCCAGGGGGCGCGTGGAACACTGAAGCTTTCTTT. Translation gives CASSLDPGGAWNTEAFF.

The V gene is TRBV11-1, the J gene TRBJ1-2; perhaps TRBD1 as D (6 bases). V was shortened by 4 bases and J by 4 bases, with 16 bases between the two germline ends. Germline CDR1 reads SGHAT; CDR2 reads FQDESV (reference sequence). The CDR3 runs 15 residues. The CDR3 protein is CASSSPPGHLYGYTF. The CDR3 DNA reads TGTGCCAGCAGCTCCCCCCCGGGACACCTCTATGGCTACACCTTC.

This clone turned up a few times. The CDR3 DNA follows: TGTGCCAGCAGTTTCCTGCGGGCTAGTCGCGACGAGCAGTACTTC. This encodes CASSFLRASRDEQYF. The J gene is TRBJ2-7, the V gene TRBV28, with a possible D match to TRBD2 (5 bases). The V end was cut by 3 bases, the J end by 5 bases, with 17 bases between. From germline, CDR1 is MDHEN and CDR2 SYDVKM. The CDR3 loop spans 15 amino acids.

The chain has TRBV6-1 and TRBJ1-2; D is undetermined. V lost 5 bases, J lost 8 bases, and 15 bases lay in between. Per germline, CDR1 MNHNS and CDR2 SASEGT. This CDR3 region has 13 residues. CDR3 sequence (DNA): TGTGCCAGCAGTCCTGACCACAGATACGGCTACACCTTC. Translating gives CASSPDHRYGYTF.

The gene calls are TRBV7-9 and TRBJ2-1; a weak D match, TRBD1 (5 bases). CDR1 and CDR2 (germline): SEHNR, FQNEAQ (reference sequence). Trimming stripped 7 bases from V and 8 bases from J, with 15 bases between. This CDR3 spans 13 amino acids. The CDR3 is CASIPIRGYEQFF. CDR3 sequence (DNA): TGTGCCAGCATTCCTATAAGGGGTTATGAGCAGTTCTTC.

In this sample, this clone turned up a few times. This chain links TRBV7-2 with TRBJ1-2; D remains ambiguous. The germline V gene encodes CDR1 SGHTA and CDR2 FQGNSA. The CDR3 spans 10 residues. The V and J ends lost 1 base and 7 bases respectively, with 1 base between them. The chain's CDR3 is CASSLVGYTF. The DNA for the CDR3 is TGTGCCAGCAGCTTAGTTGGCTACACCTTC.